The 30 T cell receptor beta chains below were found in one sample sequenced in a study of identical twins. TCRdb analysed the 5' RACE reads with MiXCR anew, one entry per CDR3 protein. This sample has around 490,000 distinct CDR3 sequences, with about a fifth found just once. This sample also appeared in a second study, on yellow fever vaccine responses in identical twins.

Sequencing input: CD4+ T cells sorted from blood. The receptors derive from a young woman in good health.

The sample holds a few counts of this clonotype. The chain has TRBV24-1 and TRBJ2-3; D is possibly TRBD1 (5 bases). Deletions cut 0 bases from V and 2 bases from J, with 11 bases between. This CDR3 has 16 amino acids. Germline V gene sequence: CDR1 KGHDR, CDR2 SFDVKD. The CDR3 DNA follows: TGTGCCACCAGTGATTTGAAGGGGCCCCTCACAGATACGCAGTATTTT. Protein: CATSDLKGPLTDTQYF.

The rearrangement uses TRBV7-9 and TRBJ2-7; 10 nucleotides match TRBD2. The germline V gene encodes CDR1 SEHNR and CDR2 FQNEAQ (reference sequence). V shed 4 bases, J shed 5 bases, and the junction held 11 bases outside the gene matches. CDR3 length equals 16 residues. The CDR3 region has the DNA TGTGCCAGCAGCTCGACCTCCGGGACTAGCGTTCACGAGCAGTACTTC. Residues: CASSSTSGTSVHEQYF.

This sequence joins TRBV5-1 and TRBJ2-7; TRBD2 matches at 11 bases. Unmatched junction bases numbered 5, after V lost 4 bases and J lost 2 bases. The CDR3 is made up of 15 amino acids. The germline V gene has CDR1 SGHRS and CDR2 YFSETQ. The CDR3 is CASSRTSGSTYEQYF. CDR3 nucleotide sequence: TGCGCCAGCAGCCGGACTAGCGGGTCCACCTACGAGCAGTACTTC.

This clonotype has more than one count but fewer than ten. V gene TRBV9 combines with J gene TRBJ1-1; TRBD1 might be the D (6 bases). The CDR3 contains 15 residues. V was cut by 3 bases and J by 5 bases, with 17 bases left in between. Germline CDR1 reads SGDLS; CDR2 reads YYNGEE. CDR3 loop: CASSGGGLGWTEAFF. CDR3 DNA sequence: TGTGCCAGCAGCGGAGGGGGTTTAGGATGGACTGAAGCTTTCTTT. Looking up the rest from reference TRBV9 and TRBJ1-1 gives the full variable domain: DSGVTQTPKHLITATGQRVTLRCSPRSGDLSVYWYQQSLDQGLQFLIQYYNGEERAKGNILERFSAQQFPDLHSELNLSSLELGDSALYFCASSGGGLGWTEAFFGQGTRLTVV.

CDR3 DNA sequence: TGTGCCAGCAGTCCATCGACCCAGAATGAGCAGTTCTTC. Residues: CASSPSTQNEQFF. This chain connects TRBV28 to TRBJ2-1; D unresolved. CDR1 and CDR2 (germline): MDHEN, SYDVKM. Deletions cut 5 bases from V and 7 bases from J, with 12 bases between. This CDR3 has 13 amino acids.

This clonotype occurred a few times. The V call is TRBV5-1, the J call TRBJ2-7; D not certain. The CDR3 sequence is 13 residues long. Germline CDR1 reads SGHRS; CDR2 reads YFSETQ. Trimming took 0 bases from V and 6 from J, leaving 10 bases between them. Written as DNA, the CDR3 is TGCGCCAGCAGCTTGGACGGTGTCTTCGAGCAGTACGTC. This gives the protein CASSLDGVFEQYV.

In its sample, this clonotype was seen a few times. The chain joins TRBV6-5 to TRBJ1-1; D gene uncertain. Germline V gene sequence: CDR1 MNHEY, CDR2 SVGAGI. The CDR3 extends over 13 amino acids. V gave up 4 bases and J gave up 1 base, with 7 bases separating them. In nucleotides, the CDR3 is TGTGCCAGCAGTTCTAACAGGAACACTGAAGCTTTCTTT. Protein sequence: CASSSNRNTEAFF.

The chain carries TRBV15 and TRBJ2-3; 8 positions match TRBD1. The CDR3 runs 12 residues. In germline, CDR1 is LNHNV, CDR2 YYDKDF (reference sequence). J gave up 6 bases and V 7 bases, and 3 bases lay outside the gene matches. The CDR3 coding sequence is TGTGCCACCAAGGACAGGGAGGATACGCAGTATTTT. It specifies CATKDREDTQYF.

V gene TRBV15 combines with J gene TRBJ2-3, with a weak D call TRBD1 (6 bases). V was pared by 2 bases and J by 4 bases, with 10 bases between. This CDR3 has 14 amino acids. Germline V CDR1 and CDR2: LNHNV, YYDKDF (reference sequence). CDR3 in DNA: TGTGCCACCAGCAGACGACAGGTCCCAGATACGCAGTATTTT. Translating it yields CATSRRQVPDTQYF.

V is TRBV20-1 and J is TRBJ2-3; 8 bases are a match to TRBD2. The CDR3 has 18 amino acids. CDR1 is DFQATT and CDR2 is SNEGSKA in the germline V gene (reference sequence). J gave up 1 base and V 0 bases, and 12 bases lay outside the gene matches. The CDR3 loop is CSARDLLGLARRTDTQYF. In DNA, the CDR3 is TGCAGTGCTAGAGATCTTCTCGGACTAGCTCGCCGCACAGATACGCAGTATTTT.

The sample holds a few counts of this clonotype. The chain links TRBV29-1 to TRBJ2-7, with D maybe TRBD1 (5 bases). CDR3 length equals 13 residues. The V and J ends lost 7 bases and 3 bases respectively, with 16 bases between them. CDR1 and CDR2 (germline): SQVTM, ANQGSEA. This CDR3 is CSAGQGTNYEQYF. The CDR3 nucleotides are TGCAGCGCTGGGCAGGGCACAAACTACGAGCAGTACTTC.

Only a few counts were recorded for this clonotype. The V gene is TRBV4-2, the J gene TRBJ2-1; D gene unclear. The CDR3 length is 16 residues. Trimming removed 1 base from V and 0 bases from J, with 10 bases in between. Germline lookup yields CDR1 LGHNA and CDR2 YNFKEQ. Here the CDR3 reads CASSQASPSSYNEQFF. CDR3 bases: TGTGCCAGCAGCCAAGCATCCCCGAGCTCCTACAATGAGCAGTTCTTC.

The chain links TRBV20-1 to TRBJ2-7, with D perhaps TRBD1 (5 bases). V was pared by 6 bases and J by 1 base, with 16 bases between. Germline CDR1 DFQATT, CDR2 SNEGSKA (reference sequence). The CDR3 is made up of 14 amino acids. The CDR3 bases are TGCAGTGCCCTTCCCGAGACAGTTTCCTACGAGCAGTACGTC. This codes for CSALPETVSYEQYV.

V and J are TRBV6-4 and TRBJ2-1; D is possibly TRBD1 (5 bases). The CDR3 runs 15 residues. Trimming cost V 7 bases and J 0 bases, with 13 bases left between them. Germline CDR1 and CDR2: MRHNA and SNTAGT. DNA of the CDR3: TGTGCCAGCAAACAGGACCGCTCCTCCTACAATGAGCAGTTCTTC. Translation gives CASKQDRSSYNEQFF.

The CDR3 coding sequence is TGCGCCAGCAGCTTGACAGCGGACTATGGCTACACCTTC. Amino acids: CASSLTADYGYTF. The chain has TRBV5-1 and TRBJ1-2; unclear D gene. The CDR3 sequence is 13 residues long. V lost 1 base, J lost 3 bases, and 7 bases lay in between. Germline CDR1 is SGHRS and CDR2 is YFSETQ.

This clonotype was observed a handful of times. The rearrangement links TRBV20-1 to TRBJ2-7; D gene uncertain. V gave up 6 bases and J gave up 2 bases, with 14 bases separating them. This CDR3 is built from 13 residues. Germline V gene sequence: CDR1 DFQATT, CDR2 SNEGSKA (reference sequence). CDR3 region: CSAPRKETYEQYV. The CDR3 coding sequence is TGCAGTGCACCCCGAAAGGAAACCTACGAGCAGTACGTC.

The V gene is TRBV12-3 or TRBV12-4, the J gene TRBJ1-2; a possible D gene is TRBD1 (6 bases). Trimming cost V 6 bases and J 4 bases, with 12 bases left between them. The CDR3 extends over 13 amino acids. CDR3 sequence: CASSLQGVYGYTF. CDR3 coding DNA: TGTGCCAGCAGCTTACAGGGTGTCTATGGCTACACCTTC.

This chain joins TRBV3-1 and TRBJ2-2; 7 bases map to TRBD1. Trimming removed 2 bases from V and 2 bases from J; junction bases left unmatched: 5. The CDR3 sequence is 16 residues long. CDR1 and CDR2 from the germline V gene are LGHDT and YNNKEL (reference sequence). CDR3 DNA sequence: TGTGCCAGCAGCCAATCTGACAGGGTCAACACCGGGGAGCTGTTTTTT. Protein product: CASSQSDRVNTGELFF.

In nucleotides, the CDR3 is TGTGCCAGTAGTAACGTTCCAGAGGGGACCCAGTACTTC. Protein sequence: CASSNVPEGTQYF. The chain combines TRBV19 with TRBJ2-5; D perhaps matches TRBD2 (5 bases). CDR1 and CDR2 from the germline V gene are LNHDA and SQIVND (reference sequence). The CDR3 sequence is 13 residues long. V was pared by 4 bases and J by 7 bases, with 13 bases between.

The rearrangement links TRBV12-3 or TRBV12-4 to TRBJ2-1, with a weak D call TRBD1 (5 bases). CDR3 length equals 15 residues. Trimming removed 4 bases at V and 2 bases at J, with 12 bases between. The CDR3 nucleotides are TGTGCCAGCAGTTCAGGACGGACAACCTACAATGAGCAGTTCTTC. It encodes CASSSGRTTYNEQFF.

The J gene is TRBJ2-3, the V gene TRBV20-1; D is undetermined. CDR3 length equals 14 residues. Looked up from germline, CDR1 is DFQATT and CDR2 is SNEGSKA (reference sequence). Trimming took 3 bases from V and 2 from J, leaving 12 bases between them. CDR3 sequence reads: CSARWGTATDTQYF. The DNA for the CDR3 is TGCAGTGCTAGGTGGGGAACGGCCACAGATACGCAGTATTTT.

The chain has TRBV10-3 and TRBJ2-1; the D is unclear. V gave up 5 bases and J gave up 9 bases, with 14 bases separating them. Germline CDR1 ENHRY, CDR2 SYGVKD. CDR3 size: 13 residues. CDR3 region: CAISHNVVGEQFF. The CDR3, as DNA: TGTGCCATCAGTCACAACGTCGTGGGTGAGCAGTTCTTC.

The chain employs TRBV28 and TRBJ1-2, with 7 nucleotides matching TRBD1. Germline V CDR1 and CDR2: MDHEN, SYDVKM. V trimming: 2 bases; J trimming: 4 bases; junction bases outside the gene matches: 4. This CDR3 is built from 14 residues. CDR3 DNA sequence: TGTGCCAGCAGTTTAGAGGGGGCCCTCTATGGCTACACCTTC. Protein product: CASSLEGALYGYTF.

This clonotype came up a few times. This chain links TRBV7-9 with TRBJ2-3; D uncertain. This CDR3 is built from 17 residues. Germline-derived CDR1 and CDR2 are SEHNR and FQNEAQ (reference sequence). Between the trimmed V and J ends, which lost 0 bases and 2 bases, there was a span of 15 bases. CDR3 in DNA: TGTGCCAGCAGCTTAGCTATTACCTCGAGATACACAGATACGCAGTATTTT. Its protein product is CASSLAITSRYTDTQYF.

V usage is TRBV3-1 and J usage is TRBJ1-6; 8 bases fit TRBD1. The junction had 8 bases not matched to a gene; V was cut back by 3 bases and J by 13 bases. The germline CDR1 and CDR2 sequences are LGHDT and YNNKEL (reference sequence). The CDR3 spans 14 residues. CDR3 protein: CASSHGTGLFPLHF. The CDR3 bases are TGTGCCAGCAGCCACGGGACAGGTCTTTTCCCCCTCCACTTT.

The J gene is TRBJ2-5, the V gene TRBV6-1; tentatively, D is TRBD2 (6 bases). The CDR3 runs to 13 residues. CDR1 and CDR2 from the germline V gene are MNHNS and SASEGT. Trimming took off 6 bases at V and 2 bases at J, with 10 bases between the two ends. CDR3 coding DNA: TGTGCCAGCAGCCGGACTATTCAAGAGACCCAGTACTTC. It translates to CASSRTIQETQYF.

This clonotype was seen only a few times. The rearrangement joins TRBV7-9 to TRBJ1-1; D not resolved. This CDR3 is built from 14 residues. V was shortened by 3 bases and J by 0 bases, with 8 bases between the two germline ends. Germline lookup yields CDR1 SEHNR and CDR2 FQNEAQ (reference sequence). CDR3 in DNA: TGTGCCAGCAGCTTTGAGGGTTTGAACACTGAAGCTTTCTTT. Residues: CASSFEGLNTEAFF.

The genes are TRBV4-1 and TRBJ2-5; D possibly uses TRBD1 or TRBD2 (5 bases each). V lost 1 base, J lost 4 bases, and 13 bases lay in between. This CDR3 contains 15 residues. Germline-derived CDR1 and CDR2 are MGHRA and YSYEKL. Here the CDR3 DNA reads TGCGCCAGCAGCCAAGGAGGGCAGGGTGGAGAGACCCAGTACTTC. Protein product: CASSQGGQGGETQYF.

The chain is built from TRBV4-1 and TRBJ1-1; D is uncertain. This CDR3 has 15 residues. CDR1 is MGHRA and CDR2 is YSYEKL in the germline V gene. V was shortened by 4 bases and J by 0 bases, with 12 bases between the two germline ends. The CDR3 spells CASSPSDRLNTEAFF. CDR3 in DNA: TGCGCCAGCAGCCCTTCGGATCGCTTGAACACTGAAGCTTTCTTT.

A few counts support this clonotype. This chain connects TRBV5-1 to TRBJ2-1; tentative D call: TRBD1 (5 bases). The CDR3 consists of 14 residues. Germline CDR1 SGHRS, CDR2 YFSETQ. V shed 4 bases and J shed 4 bases, with 12 bases lying between them. The CDR3: CASSPGQIYNEQFF. In DNA, the CDR3 is TGCGCCAGCAGCCCAGGACAAATATACAATGAGCAGTTCTTC.